This T cell receptor (beta chain) derives from a study of blood T cell repertoires in COVID-19. The CDR3 covers 15 residues. Germline V CDR1 and CDR2: KGHSH, LQKENI. The V and J ends lost 2 bases and 2 bases respectively, with 11 bases between them. Method: immunoSEQ multiplex PCR; TCRdb's copy keeps in-frame clones and lacks some. The table shows 350,000 to 400,000 clones, with 88% occurring only once. This rearrangement joins TRBV18 to TRBJ2-3; the D gene is possibly TRBD2 (6 bases). This TCR was sampled from a young woman who had recovered from COVID-19. The specimen was PBMCs or T cells enriched from blood (not recorded which). For the CDR3, the DNA is TGTGCCAGCTCACCATGGGGGGTCTCCACAGATACGCAGTATTTT. This codes for CASSPWGVSTDTQYF.